The clone carrying this T cell receptor beta chain was counted at least ten times. For recovered donors of Cohort 3, there were two negative PCRs, clearance, or symptom resolution. Sequenced by immunoSEQ multiplex PCR; TCRdb stores in-frame clones only, minus some. The sample shows 150,000 to 250,000 clones, around four fifths of them seen only once. The sample is drawn from a study of blood T cell repertoires in COVID-19. Study summary: Spain, Italy and the United States supplied samples that represented acute and convalescent COVID-19.

This CDR3 has 14 amino acids. The J segment lost 8 bases and the V segment lost 8 bases, leaving 12 bases of the junction unmatched. The germline CDR1 and CDR2 sequences are SNHLY and FYNNEI. Input material: PBMCs or T cells enriched from blood (not recorded which). The chain is built from TRBV2 and TRBJ2-1, with 7 bases identical to TRBD2. The origin of this receptor is a man aged 40-49 years who had recovered from COVID-19. The CDR3 DNA follows: TGTGCCAGCGGGGAGCAGCGGGACTCGCATGAGCAGTTCTTC. Translated, it gives CASGEQRDSHEQFF.